These 9 T cell receptor beta chains were sequenced from one sample in a study of cytomegalovirus exposure and HLA in healthy donors (dated by TCRdb to the late 2010s). The library was generated by the immunoSEQ multiplex PCR assay. A mixture of 60 forward primers for TCR Vbeta segments and 13 reverse primers for TCR Jbeta segments was used in the multiplex PCR. The table comes from immuneACCESS by way of TCRdb, which keeps in-frame sequences with V and J called. Part of the clones is missing from these tables; in studies checked, under half for an unresolved V gene and the rest for unknown reasons. This sample gives a few hundred thousand clones in total; roughly 90% of them show up just once. The top ten clonotypes cover less than 1.2% of the sample. The specimen was PBMCs. Receptors were obtained from a woman aged 18-29 years in good health and CMV-seronegative.

The rearrangement uses TRBV5-6 and TRBJ1-5; 8 bases align to TRBD1. Germline assignment: CDR1 SGHDT and CDR2 YYEEEE. CDR3 size: 15 residues. V lost 0 bases and J lost 6; bases outside the gene matches: 5. CDR3 loop: CASSLGDRSLQPQHF. The CDR3 DNA sequence: TGTGCCAGCAGCTTGGGGGACAGGTCACTTCAGCCCCAGCATTTT.

The chain recombines TRBV15 with TRBJ2-1, with 8 positions matching TRBD1. The V and J ends lost 5 bases and 6 bases, in that order; junction bases with no gene match: 12. Looked up from germline, CDR1 is LNHNV and CDR2 is YYDKDF (reference sequence). The CDR3 loop spans 16 amino acids. This CDR3 is CATSYHRGMRGNEQFF. The CDR3 DNA reads as TGTGCCACCAGCTACCACAGGGGGATGAGGGGCAATGAGCAGTTCTTC.

The chain has TRBV14 and TRBJ2-1, with TRBD2 as a possible D gene (6 bases). The CDR3 totals 13 residues. V gave up 2 bases and J gave up 14 bases, with 16 bases separating them. The germline V gene encodes CDR1 SGHDN and CDR2 FVKESK. For the CDR3, the DNA is TGTGCCAGCAGCCAATCCGCGACTAGTATCAAGTTCTTC. It translates to CASSQSATSIKFF.

V is TRBV6-1 and J is TRBJ1-1; D is unclear. There are 15 residues in the CDR3. Germline loops: CDR1 MNHNS, CDR2 SASEGT. Trimming pared 7 bases from V and 4 bases from J, leaving 19 bases between. CDR3 sequence (DNA): TGTGCCAGCAATTCTTTGGCACCTAGAGGCACTGAAGCTTTCTTT. Translating gives CASNSLAPRGTEAFF.

The rearrangement links TRBV5-1 to TRBJ2-5; maybe TRBD2 (6 bases). The J call is uncertain, as TRBJ2-7 better fits the DNA end. CDR3 size: 16 residues. CDR1 is SGHRS, CDR2 YFSETQ, per germline. The CDR3 loop is CASSLGDAGSSYEQYF. The CDR3 DNA is TGCGCCAGCAGCTTGGGGGACGCCGGGAGCTCCTACGAGCAGTACTTC.

This chain uses TRBV10-2 with TRBJ1-1; D is uncertain. V lost 6 bases to trimming and J lost 5 bases, with 13 bases between them. CDR1 is WSHSY and CDR2 is SAAADI in the germline V gene. This CDR3 is built from 13 residues. The CDR3 bases are TGCGCCAGCAGAGACGTTAGGGAGACTGAAGCTTTCTTT. Protein product: CASRDVRETEAFF.

The table lists this clone with a count of one. The rearrangement joins TRBV4-3 to TRBJ1-3; the D is unclear. The CDR3 loop spans 17 amino acids. Per the germline V gene, CDR1 is LGHNA and CDR2 is YSLEER. V lost 0 bases and J lost 4, with 16 bases in between. Written as DNA, the CDR3 is TGCGCCAGCAGCCAAGACCCTCAGGTGGGCGGGGGAAACACCATATATTTT. Its protein is CASSQDPQVGGGNTIYF.

This chain links TRBV7-9 with TRBJ1-5; TRBD1 agrees at 7 bases. Germline V gene data show CDR1 as SEHNR and CDR2 as FQNEAQ (reference sequence). With 5 bases clipped from V and 7 bases from J, the junction kept 11 bases outside the gene matches. The CDR3 sequence is 15 residues long. CDR3 amino acids: CASSAPAGGNQPQHF. CDR3 coding DNA: TGTGCCAGCAGCGCACCAGCAGGGGGTAACCAGCCCCAGCATTTT.

This clone was counted a single time. This chain uses TRBV7-9 with TRBJ2-1; possible D gene TRBD2, 5 bases. CDR3 size: 18 residues. The V gene lost 1 base and the J gene lost 4 bases, with 20 bases spanning the gap. CDR1 is SEHNR and CDR2 is FQNEAQ in the germline V gene (reference sequence). CDR3 sequence: CASSLVFSGLSYYNEQFF. The DNA for the CDR3 is TGTGCCAGCAGCTTAGTTTTTTCCGGACTGAGCTATTACAATGAGCAGTTCTTC. The full variable domain, with the rest looked up from reference TRBV7-9 and TRBJ2-1, is DTGVSQNPRHKITKRGQNVTFRCDPISEHNRLYWYRQTLGQGPEFLTYFQNEAQLEKSRLLSDRFSAERPKGSFSTLEIQRTEQGDSAMYLCASSLVFSGLSYYNEQFFGPGTRLTVL.